The clone carrying this T cell receptor beta chain was detected many times. The antigen is undetermined. Time point noted: longitudinal time-point 3. The CDR3 is 16 residues long. The V gene lost 7 bases and the J gene lost 5 bases, with 24 bases spanning the gap. CDR1 is MNHEY and CDR2 is SVGAGI in the germline V gene. The data originate from a study of neurological immune-mediated disorders. TCRdb reprocessed the 5' RACE reads with MiXCR, giving one entry per CDR3 protein. The profile shows under 100,000 distinct CDR3 sequences, approximately 4.3% of them singletons. Points from the study as a whole: Subjects shared no identical expanded-clone CDR3 amino acid sequences, suggesting private TCR-beta repertoires in all groups.

The chain has TRBV6-5 and TRBJ2-7; no firm D call. The clonotype originates from a woman aged 55-70 years with multiple sclerosis. Sequences were obtained from PBMCs. In nucleotides, the CDR3 is TGTGCCAGCACCAGCCGGGTTCGCGGCTTATATCACGAGCAGTACTTC. It specifies CASTSRVRGLYHEQYF.